Each of the 23 T cell receptor beta chains below was sequenced from the same sample in a study of long-term antiretroviral therapy in people with HIV. Run at survey level, the immunoSEQ assay was version v3.0. Clones were read by immunoSEQ multiplex PCR, and TCRdb kept only the in-frame ones, dropping some. The repertoire consists of around 30,000 clones, with 85% occurring once and the leading ten covering approximately 9%. Sequencing used unsorted PBMCs, obtained 2.3 years after starting antiretroviral therapy. All receptors come from a man in his forties with HIV.

The chain links TRBV6-1 to TRBJ1-2; TRBD1 might be the D (5 bases). Germline V lookup: CDR1 MNHNS, CDR2 SASEGT. The V and J ends lost 7 bases and 7 bases respectively, with 10 bases between them. The CDR3 loop spans 11 amino acids. CDR3 bases: TGTGCCAGCACCTCAGGGAGTGGCTACACCTTC. It yields the protein CASTSGSGYTF.

CDR3 nucleotide sequence: TGTGCCAGCAGCGTAGGTGTCGGATTTAATGAAAAACTGTTTTTT. It specifies CASSVGVGFNEKLFF. The rearrangement joins TRBV9 to TRBJ1-4; D remains unclear. The CDR3 loop spans 15 amino acids. Germline values: CDR1 SGDLS, CDR2 YYNGEE. V lost 0 bases and J lost 4, with 10 bases in between.

The CDR3, as DNA: TGTGCCAGCAGCCTCGGGCCCGCCGGGTCCCAGCATTTT. Translation gives CASSLGPAGSQHF. V gene TRBV6-5 combines with J gene TRBJ1-5, with unresolved D. Germline CDR1 is MNHEY and CDR2 is SVGAGI. The CDR3 loop spans 13 amino acids. Trimming took off 6 bases at V and 11 bases at J, with 17 bases between the two ends.

By its share, this clone is medium-sized. The chain uses TRBV5-6 and TRBJ2-7; 8 bases fit TRBD1. The CDR3 runs to 14 residues. Unmatched junction bases numbered 6, after V lost 3 bases and J lost 4 bases. Germline V gene data show CDR1 as SGHDT and CDR2 as YYEEEE. CDR3 protein: CASSSGQGPYEQYF. The CDR3 DNA reads TGTGCCAGCAGCTCCGGACAGGGTCCATACGAGCAGTACTTC.

V and J are TRBV19 and TRBJ1-5; D is unclear. The CDR3 covers 13 residues. The V and J ends lost 3 bases and 4 bases respectively, with 7 bases between them. Germline V gives CDR1 LNHDA, CDR2 SQIVND (reference sequence). CDR3 nucleotides: TGTGCCAGTAGTATTCAGACTAATCAGCCCCAGCATTTT. It yields the protein CASSIQTNQPQHF.

The J gene is TRBJ1-4, the V gene TRBV15, with D perhaps matching TRBD1 (5 bases). The CDR3 runs 14 residues. Germline V gives CDR1 LNHNV, CDR2 YYDKDF (reference sequence). Trimming removed 4 bases at V and 4 bases at J, with 10 bases between. The CDR3 spells CATSIGRVNEKLFF. Here the CDR3 DNA reads TGTGCCACCAGCATCGGCAGGGTTAATGAAAAACTGTTTTTT.

The chain joins TRBV6-5 to TRBJ1-1; D gene uncertain. CDR3 length: 14 residues. Germline CDR1 reads MNHEY; CDR2 reads SVGAGI. With 2 bases removed from V and 10 bases from J, the gap between germline ends came to 17 bases. The CDR3 region has the DNA TGTGCCAGCAGTTACGGAGAGGAGAGAGGATCAGCTTTCTTT. Amino acid sequence: CASSYGEERGSAFF.

The rearrangement links TRBV7-6 to TRBJ2-7, with a possible D match to TRBD1 (6 bases). Germline assignment: CDR1 SGHVS and CDR2 FNYEAQ. The CDR3 length is 13 residues. The ends were cut back, 4 bases at V and 4 bases at J, with 11 bases in the middle. The CDR3 DNA follows: TGTGCCAGCAGCTCCGGACAGAGGTACGAGCAGTACTTC. Its translation is CASSSGQRYEQYF.

This clone appeared a few times. CDR3 sequence: CASKRDLRGNQPQHF. As DNA, the CDR3 is TGTGCCAGCAAGAGGGACCTTAGGGGCAATCAGCCCCAGCATTTT. The chain uses TRBV27 and TRBJ1-5; tentatively, D is TRBD1 (5 bases). The germline gives CDR1 MNHEY, CDR2 SMNVEV (reference sequence). The CDR3 is made up of 15 amino acids. Trimming removed 7 bases at V and 2 bases at J, with 15 bases between.

CDR3 in amino acids: CASSSVKDSPLHF. For the CDR3, the DNA is TGTGCCAGCAGCTCTGTTAAGGATTCACCCCTCCACTTT. The chain links TRBV5-4 to TRBJ1-6; D is unclear. V lost 3 bases, J lost 8 bases, and 9 bases lay in between. CDR3 length: 13 residues. The germline CDR1 and CDR2 sequences are SGHNT and YYREEE (reference sequence). Full variable domain (rest looked up from reference TRBV5-4 and TRBJ1-6): ETGVTQSPTHLIKTRGQQVTLRCSSQSGHNTVSWYQQALGQGPQFIFQYYREEENGRGNFPPRFSGLQFPNYSSELNVNALELDDSALYLCASSSVKDSPLHFGNGTRLTVT.

The chain is built from TRBV29-1 and TRBJ2-1; tentative D call: TRBD1 (6 bases). V lost 7 bases and J 6 bases, leaving 13 bases between the germline ends. The CDR3 has 12 residues. Looked up from germline, CDR1 is SQVTM and CDR2 is ANQGSEA. CDR3 amino acids: CSAPKGGNEQFF. CDR3 sequence (DNA): TGCAGCGCCCCTAAAGGGGGCAATGAGCAGTTCTTC.

CDR3 residues: CAWSAGVGGGVEAFF. CDR3 bases: TGTGCCTGGAGTGCTGGGGTGGGGGGAGGCGTTGAAGCTTTCTTT. This sequence joins TRBV30 and TRBJ1-1, with D perhaps TRBD1 (5 bases). The germline gives CDR1 GTSNPN, CDR2 SVGIG (reference sequence). Trimming removed 1 base at V and 7 bases at J, with 19 bases between. The length of the CDR3 is 15 residues. The entire variable domain, with the rest obtained from reference TRBV30 and TRBJ1-1, is as follows: SQTIHQWPATLVQPVGSPLSLECTVEGTSNPNLYWYRQAAGRGLQLLFYSVGIGQISSEVPQNLSASRPQDRQFILSSKKLLLSDSGFYLCAWSAGVGGGVEAFFGQGTRLTVV.

The chain recombines TRBV11-2 with TRBJ2-1; TRBD1 agrees at 9 bases. The CDR3 totals 15 residues. V shed 3 bases, J shed 8 bases, and the junction held 8 bases outside the gene matches. Germline loops: CDR1 SGHAT, CDR2 FQNNGV. CDR3 sequence: CASSFNRGPNHEQFF. For the CDR3, the DNA is TGTGCCAGCAGCTTCAACAGGGGGCCGAATCATGAGCAGTTCTTC.

The genes are TRBV25-1 and TRBJ1-1, with D possibly TRBD1 on 6 matching bases. Trimming removed 8 bases from V and 5 bases from J, with 12 bases in between. Germline CDR1 is MGHDK and CDR2 is SYGVNS. This CDR3 has 12 residues. The CDR3 DNA sequence: TGTGCCAGCGGCCGGGACAATACTGAAGCTTTCTTT. It is translated as CASGRDNTEAFF.

In its sample, this clone was seen a few times. Within the sample, other DNA sequences also encode this same CDR3. The genes are TRBV7-9 and TRBJ1-1, with D maybe TRBD1 (5 bases). The CDR3 sequence is 13 residues long. Looked up from germline, CDR1 is SEHNR and CDR2 is FQNEAQ (reference sequence). Trimming shortened V by 3 bases and J by 0 bases, and 5 bases separated the two germline ends. CDR3: CASSLDMNTEAFF. The CDR3 coding sequence is TGTGCCAGCAGCTTGGACATGAACACTGAAGCTTTCTTT.

This chain joins TRBV30 and TRBJ2-5, with 9 nucleotides matching TRBD2. The germline gives CDR1 GTSNPN, CDR2 SVGIG (reference sequence). The CDR3 is 13 residues long. Trimming removed 4 bases from V and 5 bases from J; junction bases left unmatched: 5. The CDR3 protein is CAWTTTSGETQYF. In nucleotides, the CDR3 is TGTGCCTGGACGACGACTAGCGGTGAGACCCAGTACTTC.

This sequence joins TRBV5-4 and TRBJ2-1, with D perhaps TRBD2 (5 bases). Germline V gene data show CDR1 as SGHNT and CDR2 as YYREEE (reference sequence). V dropped 0 bases and J dropped 4 bases, with 5 bases sitting between them. The CDR3 extends over 13 amino acids. In nucleotides, the CDR3 is TGTGCCAGCAGCTTGGGGACTTACAATGAGCAGTTCTTC. Translated: CASSLGTYNEQFF.

This clone showed up just a few times. The rearrangement links TRBV5-8 to TRBJ2-7; no firm D call. The V end lost 1 base, the J end lost 9 bases, and 11 bases lay between the germline ends. This CDR3 contains 12 residues. Germline values: CDR1 SGHTS, CDR2 YDEGEE. The CDR3 region has the DNA TGTGCCAGCAGCTTGCCCGCCCCCGGGCAGTACTTC. Translation gives CASSLPAPGQYF.

This rearrangement joins TRBV5-1 to TRBJ1-4, with a possible D match to TRBD1 (6 bases). The CDR3 contains 14 residues. Germline loops: CDR1 SGHRS, CDR2 YFSETQ. The germline V and J ends were trimmed by 1 base and 8 bases, with 12 bases remaining between them. CDR3 residues: CASSLTGRSEKLFF. In nucleotides, the CDR3 is TGCGCCAGCAGCTTGACAGGGAGGAGCGAAAAACTGTTTTTT.

The chain joins TRBV2 to TRBJ1-5; a weak D match, TRBD1 (5 bases). V was pared by 6 bases and J by 0 bases, with 15 bases between. The CDR3 is 16 amino acids. Per the germline V gene, CDR1 is SNHLY and CDR2 is FYNNEI. The CDR3 region is CASSFPGIYSNQPQHF. The CDR3, as DNA: TGTGCCAGCAGCTTTCCAGGGATCTATAGCAATCAGCCCCAGCATTTT.

To note about this clone: The junction differs from germline at one of its ends, possibly a read error. The genes are TRBV7-7 and TRBJ2-5; D is perhaps TRBD1 or TRBD2 (5 bases each). The CDR3 sequence is 17 residues long. Germline assignment: CDR1 SSHAT and CDR2 FNYEAQ (reference sequence). The CDR3 DNA sequence: TGTGCTAGCAGCGATTTAAGGGGTCCAGCGGCCCTTTGGACCCAGTACTTC. Translation gives CASSDLRGPAALWTQYF.

This clone came up a few times. The chain couples TRBV9 to TRBJ2-7; TRBD2 matches at 10 bases. This CDR3 has 14 residues. V was clipped by 0 bases and J by 4 bases; unmatched bases: 1. From germline, CDR1 is SGDLS and CDR2 YYNGEE. DNA of the CDR3: TGTGCCAGCAGCGTAGGAGCGGGAGGGTACGAGCAGTACTTC. This translates into CASSVGAGGYEQYF.

This CDR3 is CASSELLAARGDTQYF. CDR3 bases: TGTGCCAGCAGTGAATTACTAGCGGCCCGGGGAGATACGCAGTATTTT. V and J are TRBV6-1 and TRBJ2-3; 8 bases map to TRBD2. This CDR3 has 16 amino acids. J lost 5 bases, V lost 2 bases, and 9 bases had no gene match. The germline V gene has CDR1 MNHNS and CDR2 SASEGT.